This entry concerns a single T cell receptor beta chain. This sample stems from a study of control samples from healthy donors and cancer patients. Clones were sequenced by immunoSEQ multiplex PCR, and TCRdb holds only the in-frame ones, with some missing. The sample holds over 60,000 clones, 65% to 90% seen once. Between the trimmed V and J ends, which lost 4 bases and 5 bases, there was a span of 17 bases. The CDR3 covers 15 residues. Germline values: CDR1 MGHRA, CDR2 YSYEKL. The clonotype was recovered from a man aged 35 to 55 in good health. Material for sequencing was blood. This chain links TRBV4-1 with TRBJ2-5; D might be TRBD2 (6 bases). The CDR3 loop reads CASSRVSGARETQYF. CDR3 DNA sequence: TGCGCCAGCAGCCGAGTTAGCGGAGCCCGGGAGACCCAGTACTTC.